This entry features one T cell receptor (beta chain) sequence. Its recognized antigen is unknown. One base away there is no much larger clone; base qualities are not given. The data originate from a study of blood T cell repertoires in COVID-19 (TCRdb year 2020). The study in broad terms: Samples from collaborators originated in the United States, Italy and Spain and spanned both the acute and convalescent phases of COVID-19. The prospective study material was composed of cDNA or gDNA derived from T cells, B-cell-depleted T cells, or PBMCs. Deeply sampled blood TCRbeta repertoires from subjects exposed to, actively infected with, or recovered from COVID-19 were included in the dataset. The repertoires were made available in a free public database intended to serve as a resource for research on the immune response to SARS-CoV-2. Samples were obtained from the ongoing ImmuneRACE study (first 160 participants) and from roughly 1,300 subjects provided by 6 global collaborators. The sample metadata nearly always contained a de-identified subject ID, COVID-19 status, age in years and sex. Where available, HLA class I and class II types were taken from metadata supplied by the sample provider and were not determined by assay-based typing. Findings and caveats that apply to the study as a whole: How much clinical and demographic metadata was included differed by source and by participant, and the metadata was provided uncurated.

TCRbeta CDR3 regions were amplified from genomic DNA by means of the immunoSEQ Assay, a bias-controlled multiplex PCR. On the study's bioinformatics: Within the assay, amplification of reference gene primers was used to estimate how many nucleated cells each sample contained. Sequence reads were collapsed and filtered to measure the absolute abundance of every unique TCRbeta CDR3 rearrangement. For each sample, productive Simpson clonality was calculated by taking the square root of Simpson's diversity index across productive rearrangements. TCRdb limited this immuneACCESS table to in-frame rearrangements with V and J called. A share of clones is missing; checked studies link under half to unresolved V genes, and the rest is unexplained. The DNA was the basis for D and trimming; V, J and clone size are from that table. The sample records about 240,000 clones, approximately 84% of which are singletons. Roughly 3.1% of the sample rests with the top ten.

Including cysteine and phenylalanine, the CDR3 has 12 amino acids. This entry keeps only the CDR3 DNA: 36 bases, framed from base 1. V drops 0 bases and J drops 10 bases, leaving 12 bases in between. The germline V gene (reference sequence) specifies GTSNPN as CDR1 and SVGIG as CDR2. Enrolling through a virtual design, the prospective study's participants ranged in age from roughly 18 to 90 years and lived across 24 United States geographic areas. To assign participants to cohorts, the prospective study relied on clinical history that participants themselves reported in a screening survey and a study questionnaire. Each participant in the prospective study had whole blood, serum and a nasopharyngeal or oropharyngeal swab collected by mobile phlebotomists. Over an approximately 2-month period, participants in the prospective study had the option of providing additional blood draws and questionnaires. Prospective study blood samples were shipped either frozen or at room temperature before DNA extraction.

Sequenced material: PBMCs or T cells enriched from blood (not recorded which). This sequence originates from a woman in her thirties or forties with acute COVID-19. The V and J segments used are TRBV30 and TRBJ1-1; confidence is insufficient to name the D gene. The CDR3 loop reads CAWSVYRERAFF. The nucleotide sequence reads TGTGCCTGGAGTGTTTATCGAGAAAGAGCTTTCTTT.